This passage covers 25 T cell receptor beta chains from one sample sequenced in a study of T cell repertoires in aging, cancer and after chemotherapy. Multiplex touch-down PCR with TRB-A/B primers amplified rearranged V-D-J TRB sequences. From the multiplex PCR reads, TCRdb called clonotypes with MiXCR, one entry per CDR3 protein. The sample yields more than 1,000 distinct CDR3 sequences, roughly 29% seen once. TCR beta rearrangements were amplified from peripheral blood genomic DNA. Sequenced sample: blood. The source of these receptors is a human donor with a blood cancer.

The CDR3 spells CATSDLDSSSFDSDTQYF. CDR3 bases: TGTGCCACCAGTGACTTAGACAGCTCCTCCTTCGACTCAGATACGCAGTATTTT. The chain combines TRBV24-1 with TRBJ2-3, with D tentatively TRBD1 (5 bases). The CDR3 sequence is 18 residues long. In germline, CDR1 is KGHDR, CDR2 SFDVKD. Trimming shortened V by 4 bases and J by 4 bases, and 23 bases separated the two germline ends.

By sample fraction, this clonotype is medium-sized. The chain joins TRBV27 to TRBJ2-3; D is uncertain. The germline V and J ends were trimmed by 5 bases and 0 bases, with 6 bases remaining between them. The length of the CDR3 is 13 residues. CDR1 and CDR2 (germline): MNHEY, SMNVEV (reference sequence). The CDR3: CASSVISTDTQYF. The CDR3 DNA reads TGTGCCAGCAGTGTTATTAGCACAGATACGCAGTATTTT.

This clonotype was counted between two and nine times. The chain has TRBV18 and TRBJ2-4; TRBD2 matches at 10 bases. Germline lookup yields CDR1 KGHSH and CDR2 LQKENI. CDR3 length: 18 amino acids. V was clipped by 0 bases and J by 0 bases; unmatched bases: 5. This CDR3 reads CASSPPGLAKGAKNIQYF. In DNA form, the CDR3 reads TGTGCCAGCTCACCACCGGGACTAGCGAAGGGAGCCAAAAACATTCAGTACTTC. Together with reference TRBV18 and TRBJ2-4, the CDR3 gives the full variable domain: NAGVMQNPRHLVRRRGQEARLRCSPMKGHSHVYWYRQLPEEGLKFMVYLQKENIIDESGMPKERFSAEFPKEGPSILRIQQVVRGDSAAYFCASSPPGLAKGAKNIQYFGAGTRLSVL.

Note on this clonotype: A read error may explain this, as a much larger clone is one base away. The CDR3 here is CASSYVAGSGTDTQYF. As DNA, the CDR3 is TGTGCCAGCAGTTATGTGGCGGGGAGCGGCACAGATACGCAGTATTTT. The chain carries TRBV27 and TRBJ2-3, with a possible D match to TRBD2 (6 bases). V gave up 4 bases and J gave up 1 base, with 15 bases separating them. CDR1 MNHEY and CDR2 SMNVEV come from the germline V gene (reference sequence). This CDR3 is built from 16 residues.

This clonotype was seen a few times. The V and J genes are TRBV20-1 and TRBJ2-3; perhaps TRBD2 as D (6 bases). This CDR3 contains 12 residues. CDR1 and CDR2 from the germline V gene are DFQATT and SNEGSKA (reference sequence). V was cut by 3 bases and J by 11 bases, with 15 bases left in between. CDR3 nucleotides: TGCAGTGCTAGCTACCGCATAGCGGAGCAGTATTTT. It specifies CSASYRIAEQYF.

This clonotype came up a few times. This chain links TRBV6-2 or TRBV6-3 with TRBJ1-6, with D perhaps TRBD1 (6 bases). This CDR3 region has 16 residues. Deletions cut 7 bases from V and 7 bases from J, with 20 bases between. The V gene's germline CDR1 is MNHEY and CDR2 SVGEGT. The CDR3 sequence: CASIARGTSRNSPLHF. The CDR3 coding sequence is TGTGCCAGCATCGCGAGGGGGACCTCTAGGAATTCACCCCTCCACTTT.

The CDR3 sequence is CASSLPGQPFHF. The DNA for the CDR3 is TGTGCCAGCAGTTTACCTGGACAGCCATTCCACTTT. J is TRBJ1-6 and V is TRBV28; TRBD1 is a possible D gene (6 bases). The ends were cut back, 2 bases at V and 17 bases at J, with 13 bases in the middle. This CDR3 has 12 residues. The germline gives CDR1 MDHEN, CDR2 SYDVKM.

This CDR3 is CASSLDGWETQYF. As DNA, the CDR3 is TGTGCCAGCAGCTTAGACGGGTGGGAGACCCAGTACTTC. J is TRBJ2-5 and V is TRBV7-9; D unresolved. The CDR3 covers 13 residues. V lost 1 base, J lost 5 bases, and 8 bases lay in between. Germline V gene lookup returns CDR1 SEHNR and CDR2 FQNEAQ (reference sequence).

The chain employs TRBV12-3 or TRBV12-4 and TRBJ2-2; no clear D gene. This CDR3 contains 14 residues. V was pared by 3 bases and J by 4 bases, with 9 bases between. The CDR3 loop is CASSFKVTTGELFF. In nucleotides, the CDR3 is TGTGCCAGCAGTTTTAAGGTTACCACCGGGGAGCTGTTTTTT.

By sample fraction, this clonotype is medium-sized. Here the CDR3 DNA reads TGTGCCAGTTCCGCCAACAGTCTTTACAATGAGCAGTTCTTC. This translates into CASSANSLYNEQFF. V is TRBV19 and J is TRBJ2-1; D not resolved. V was clipped by 8 bases and J by 4 bases, with 15 bases between them. The CDR3 contains 14 residues. Germline lookup yields CDR1 LNHDA and CDR2 SQIVND (reference sequence).

The chain employs TRBV5-5 and TRBJ2-6; D gene unclear. Germline CDR1 SGHKS, CDR2 YYEKEE (reference sequence). The V end lost 0 bases, the J end lost 2 bases, and 6 bases lay between the germline ends. This CDR3 is built from 15 residues. CDR3 residues: CASSLAQAGANVLTF. CDR3 coding DNA: TGTGCCAGCAGCTTGGCCCAGGCTGGGGCCAACGTCCTGACTTTC. The entire variable domain, with the rest obtained from reference TRBV5-5 and TRBJ2-6, is as follows: DAGVTQSPTHLIKTRGQQVTLRCSPISGHKSVSWYQQVLGQGPQFIFQYYEKEERGRGNFPDRFSARQFPNYSSELNVNALLLGDSALYLCASSLAQAGANVLTFGAGSRLTVL.

This clonotype was seen more than once but under ten times. The chain uses TRBV27 and TRBJ2-3, with TRBD2 matching 10 bases. Losses at the gene ends were 4 bases for V and 2 bases for J; bases not matched to a gene: 21. The CDR3 runs 21 residues. Germline assignment: CDR1 MNHEY and CDR2 SMNVEV (reference sequence). The CDR3 DNA sequence: TGTGCCAGCAGTTCCGGCCTTCTAGCGGGAGACTTGAACGGAGACACAGATACGCAGTATTTT. Amino acid sequence: CASSSGLLAGDLNGDTDTQYF.

V gene TRBV27 combines with J gene TRBJ1-6; 9 bases map to TRBD1. Trimming took 5 bases from V and 7 from J; bases not matched to a gene: 3. Germline V gene sequence: CDR1 MNHEY, CDR2 SMNVEV (reference sequence). CDR3 length: 14 residues. The CDR3 DNA reads as TGTGCCAGCAGTGCCGGGACAGGGAATTCACCCCTCCACTTT. It is translated as CASSAGTGNSPLHF.

V is TRBV5-1 and J is TRBJ2-5; the D gene is possibly TRBD2 (6 bases). Germline lookup yields CDR1 SGHRS and CDR2 YFSETQ. The ends were cut back, 0 bases at V and 6 bases at J, with 12 bases in the middle. The CDR3 totals 14 residues. CDR3 sequence: CASSLGGVRQTQYF. The CDR3 coding sequence is TGCGCCAGCAGCTTGGGGGGGGTTAGACAGACCCAGTACTTC.

This clonotype was recorded only once. The chain employs TRBV20-1 and TRBJ2-6, with TRBD2 matching over 10 bases. This CDR3 has 18 amino acids. The V and J ends lost 5 bases and 0 bases, in that order; junction bases with no gene match: 10. The germline gives CDR1 DFQATT, CDR2 SNEGSKA (reference sequence). The CDR3 is CSAQASGRGGSGANVLTF. Written as DNA, the CDR3 is TGCAGTGCTCAGGCTAGCGGGAGAGGGGGCTCTGGGGCCAACGTCCTGACTTTC.

The sample holds a few counts of this clonotype. This rearrangement joins TRBV5-6 to TRBJ1-1, with TRBD1 as a possible D gene (6 bases). Germline CDR1 is SGHDT and CDR2 is YYEEEE. Trimming cost V 1 base and J 4 bases, with 8 bases left between them. The CDR3 sequence is 13 residues long. CDR3 in DNA: TGTGCCAGCAGCTTGCGGGGGCTCACTGAAGCTTTCTTT. It specifies CASSLRGLTEAFF.

The table lists this clonotype with a few counts. This sequence joins TRBV11-2 and TRBJ2-7; D not certain. Germline V gene data show CDR1 as SGHAT and CDR2 as FQNNGV. This CDR3 spans 14 amino acids. Between the trimmed V and J ends, which lost 1 base and 5 bases, there was a span of 12 bases. The CDR3 DNA reads TGTGCCAGCAGCTTAGTGTCCCTAGGTGACGAGCAGTACTTC. It yields the protein CASSLVSLGDEQYF.

This clonotype was seen more than once but under ten times. The rearrangement links TRBV27 to TRBJ2-7; 12 nucleotides match TRBD2. This CDR3 is built from 15 residues. Germline V CDR1 and CDR2: MNHEY, SMNVEV (reference sequence). Trimming at V came to 5 bases and at J to 6 bases, leaving 8 bases not matched to a gene. CDR3 in DNA: TGTGCCAGCAGTCCCCGGACTAGCGGGAACAGCGAGCAGTACTTC. Its protein product is CASSPRTSGNSEQYF.

The rearrangement uses TRBV20-1 and TRBJ2-1; 7 bases line up with TRBD2. In germline, CDR1 is DFQATT, CDR2 SNEGSKA (reference sequence). V lost 6 bases, J lost 7 bases, and 15 bases stayed unmatched. The CDR3 consists of 15 residues. In DNA, the CDR3 is TGCAGTGCCGACGGTTCCCGCGGGAGTCAGAATGAGCAGTTCTTC. Its translation: CSADGSRGSQNEQFF.

This clonotype is classed as medium-sized (0.01 to 0.1%). The rearrangement joins TRBV11-1 to TRBJ2-5; 8 bases agree with TRBD2. The CDR3 totals 19 residues. From germline, CDR1 is SGHAT and CDR2 FQDESV (reference sequence). With V trimmed by 2 bases and J by 2 bases, 16 bases remained unmatched. The CDR3 DNA reads as TGTGCCAGCAGCTTAAAAACGGGAGGGCCCGAGGGGGTTCAAGAGACCCAGTACTTC. Translating it yields CASSLKTGGPEGVQETQYF.

This clonotype occurred a few times. This chain joins TRBV5-5 and TRBJ2-3; TRBD1 or TRBD2 may be the D gene (5 bases each). The CDR3 consists of 14 residues. Looked up from germline, CDR1 is SGHKS and CDR2 is YYEKEE (reference sequence). V was trimmed by 4 bases and J by 8 bases, leaving 17 bases between them. CDR3 in DNA: TGTGCCAGCAGCACGACGTCTGGGGCGGGTACGCAGTATTTT. As protein: CASSTTSGAGTQYF.

This clonotype turned up a few times. J is TRBJ2-7 and V is TRBV19, with D possibly being TRBD2 (6 bases). The CDR3 is made up of 14 amino acids. V was clipped by 3 bases and J by 5 bases, with 14 bases between them. Germline V lookup: CDR1 LNHDA, CDR2 SQIVND (reference sequence). CDR3 coding DNA: TGTGCCAGTAGTATGGGACTCGCGGCGGACGAGCAGTACTTC. Its translation is CASSMGLAADEQYF.

This clonotype turned up a few times. The chain uses TRBV13 and TRBJ2-1, with 15 bases matching TRBD2. Germline CDR1 and CDR2: PRHDT and FYEKMQ (reference sequence). This CDR3 is 18 amino acids long. J lost 9 bases, V lost 4 bases, and 13 bases had no gene match. The DNA for the CDR3 is TGTGCCAGCAGCTCCCAAACCCCGGGACTAGCGGGAGGTACTGAGCAGTTCTTC. Protein product: CASSSQTPGLAGGTEQFF.

J is TRBJ2-3 and V is TRBV27, with 7 bases identical to TRBD2. Per germline, CDR1 MNHEY and CDR2 SMNVEV (reference sequence). The V gene end was trimmed by 2 bases and the J gene end by 2 bases; junction bases not matched to a gene: 16. CDR3 length: 19 amino acids. CDR3: CASSLEAGDLNGDTDTQYF. CDR3 in DNA: TGTGCCAGCAGTTTAGAGGCGGGAGACTTGAACGGAGACACAGATACGCAGTATTTT.

The V gene is TRBV27, the J gene TRBJ2-5; D remains ambiguous. CDR1 MNHEY and CDR2 SMNVEV come from the germline V gene (reference sequence). The CDR3 covers 10 residues. The V end was cut by 6 bases, the J end by 3 bases, with 2 bases between. The CDR3 sequence: CASREETQYF. CDR3 coding DNA: TGTGCCAGCAGGGAAGAGACCCAGTACTTC.